This T cell receptor (beta chain) was recovered during a study of PD-1 blockade in classical Hodgkin lymphoma. Deletions cut 5 bases from V and 11 bases from J, with 11 bases between. There are 11 residues in the CDR3. CDR1 and CDR2 (germline): SGHAT, FQNNGV. Time point of the sample: cycle 4 day 1 (C4D1), after five to seven weeks of nivolumab. Brentuximab vedotin exposure varied among the patients, all of whom had relapsed after autologous stem cell transplantation. Magnetic depletion of unwanted cells isolated CD4+ T cells from thawed PBMCs. The best responses consisted of complete response, partial response or progressive disease. Method: immunoSEQ multiplex PCR; TCRdb's copy keeps in-frame clones and lacks some. The sample yields approximately 28,000 clones, around 85% seen once.

The J gene is TRBJ2-3, the V gene TRBV11-2; perhaps TRBD1 as D (5 bases). The source of this sequence is a human donor with classical Hodgkin lymphoma. This specimen consisted of CD4+ T cells from blood, obtained before the fourth cycle of nivolumab. Here the CDR3 DNA reads TGTGCCAGCAGCCCGTCAAGGGGGCAGTATTTT. Amino acid sequence: CASSPSRGQYF.